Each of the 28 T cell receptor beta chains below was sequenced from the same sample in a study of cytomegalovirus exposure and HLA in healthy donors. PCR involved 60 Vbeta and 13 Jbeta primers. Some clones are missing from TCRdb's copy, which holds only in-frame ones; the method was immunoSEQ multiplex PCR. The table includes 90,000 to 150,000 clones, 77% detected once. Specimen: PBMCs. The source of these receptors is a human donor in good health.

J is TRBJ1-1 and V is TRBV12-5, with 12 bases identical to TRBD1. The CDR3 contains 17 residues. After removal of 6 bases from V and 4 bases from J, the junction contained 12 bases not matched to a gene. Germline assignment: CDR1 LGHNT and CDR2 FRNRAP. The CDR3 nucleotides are TGTGCTAGTGGCCGGTCCGGGACAGGGGGCTCGGGCACTGAAGCTTTCTTT. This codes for CASGRSGTGGSGTEAFF.

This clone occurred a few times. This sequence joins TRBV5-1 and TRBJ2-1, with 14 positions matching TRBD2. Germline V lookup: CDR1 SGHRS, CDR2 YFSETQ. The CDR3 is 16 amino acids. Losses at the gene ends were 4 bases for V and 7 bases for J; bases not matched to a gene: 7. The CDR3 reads CASSKTSGRAGNEQFF. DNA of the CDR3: TGCGCCAGCAGCAAGACTAGCGGGAGGGCCGGAAATGAGCAGTTCTTC.

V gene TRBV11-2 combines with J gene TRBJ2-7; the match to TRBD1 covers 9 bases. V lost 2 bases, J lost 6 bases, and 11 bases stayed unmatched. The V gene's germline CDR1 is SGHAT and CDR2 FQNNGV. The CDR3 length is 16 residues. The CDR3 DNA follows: TGTGCCAGCAGCTTATTCCCCCGGGACAGGGTCGCCGAGCAGTACTTC. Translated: CASSLFPRDRVAEQYF.

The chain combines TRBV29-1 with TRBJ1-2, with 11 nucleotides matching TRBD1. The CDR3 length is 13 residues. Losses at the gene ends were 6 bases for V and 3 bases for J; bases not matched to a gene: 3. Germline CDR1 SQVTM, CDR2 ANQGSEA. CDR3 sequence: CSVGTGGDYGYTF. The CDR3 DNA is TGCAGCGTCGGGACAGGGGGTGACTATGGCTACACCTTC.

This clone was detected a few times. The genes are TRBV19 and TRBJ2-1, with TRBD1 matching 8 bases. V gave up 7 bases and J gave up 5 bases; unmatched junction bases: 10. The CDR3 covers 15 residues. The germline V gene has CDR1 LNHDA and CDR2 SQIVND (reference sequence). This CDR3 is CASNMPGQGNNEQFF. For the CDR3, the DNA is TGTGCCAGTAACATGCCCGGACAGGGAAACAATGAGCAGTTCTTC.

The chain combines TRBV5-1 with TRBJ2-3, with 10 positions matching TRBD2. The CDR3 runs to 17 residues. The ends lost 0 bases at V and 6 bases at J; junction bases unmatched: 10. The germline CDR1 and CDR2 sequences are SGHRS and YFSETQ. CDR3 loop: CASSLGPSGSTGDTQYF. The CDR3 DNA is TGCGCCAGCAGCTTGGGTCCTAGCGGGAGTACCGGGGATACGCAGTATTTT.

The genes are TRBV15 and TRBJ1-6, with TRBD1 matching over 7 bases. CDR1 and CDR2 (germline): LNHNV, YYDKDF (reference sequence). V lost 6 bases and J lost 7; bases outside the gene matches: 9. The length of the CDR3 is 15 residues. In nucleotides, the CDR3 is TGTGCCACCAGGGCAGTCGGGACAGAGAATTCACCCCTCCACTTT. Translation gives CATRAVGTENSPLHF.

The CDR3 here is CASSLSGTGGNQPQHF. CDR3 sequence (DNA): TGTGCCAGCAGTTTGTCCGGGACAGGGGGCAATCAGCCCCAGCATTTT. The V gene is TRBV5-6, the J gene TRBJ1-5; 10 bases match TRBD1. Germline assignment: CDR1 SGHDT and CDR2 YYEEEE. V shed 5 bases, J shed 2 bases, and the junction held 7 bases outside the gene matches. This CDR3 has 16 amino acids.

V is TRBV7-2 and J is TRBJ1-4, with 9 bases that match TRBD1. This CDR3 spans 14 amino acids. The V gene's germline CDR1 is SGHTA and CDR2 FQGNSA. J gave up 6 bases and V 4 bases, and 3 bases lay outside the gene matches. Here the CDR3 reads CASSSDRGDEKLFF. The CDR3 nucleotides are TGTGCCAGCAGCTCGGACAGGGGCGATGAAAAACTGTTTTTT. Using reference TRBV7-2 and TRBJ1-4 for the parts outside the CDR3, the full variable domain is GAGVSQSPSNKVTEKGKDVELRCDPISGHTALYWYRQSLGQGLEFLIYFQGNSAPDKSGLPSDRFSAERTGGSVSTLTIQRTQQEDSAVYLCASSSDRGDEKLFFGSGTQLSVL.

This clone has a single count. This CDR3 reads CASSPIEDSYNEQFF. DNA for the CDR3: TGTGCCAGCAGCCCGATAGAAGACTCCTACAATGAGCAGTTCTTC. V usage is TRBV5-6 and J usage is TRBJ2-1; D not resolved. Trimming stripped 4 bases from V and 0 bases from J, with 11 bases between. CDR3 length: 15 residues. Germline V gives CDR1 SGHDT, CDR2 YYEEEE.

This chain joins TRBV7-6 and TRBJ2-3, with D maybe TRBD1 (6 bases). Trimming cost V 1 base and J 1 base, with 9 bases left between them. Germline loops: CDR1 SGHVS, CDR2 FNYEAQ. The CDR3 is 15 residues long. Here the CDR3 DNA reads TGTGCCAGCAGCTTAGGCCCAGGGGGCACAGATACGCAGTATTTT. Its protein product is CASSLGPGGTDTQYF.

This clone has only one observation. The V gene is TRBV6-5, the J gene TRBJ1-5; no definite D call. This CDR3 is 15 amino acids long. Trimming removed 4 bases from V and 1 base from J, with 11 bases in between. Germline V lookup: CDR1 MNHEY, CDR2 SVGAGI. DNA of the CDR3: TGTGCCAGCAGTTCGCGGCGCGAGAGCAATCAGCCCCAGCATTTT. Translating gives CASSSRRESNQPQHF.

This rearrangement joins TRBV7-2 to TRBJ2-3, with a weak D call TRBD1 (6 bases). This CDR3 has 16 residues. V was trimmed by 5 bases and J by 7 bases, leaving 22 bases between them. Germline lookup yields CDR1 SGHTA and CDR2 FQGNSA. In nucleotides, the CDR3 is TGTGCCAGCAGCCGACTACCAACAGGGCCCTCATATACGCAGTATTTT. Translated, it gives CASSRLPTGPSYTQYF.

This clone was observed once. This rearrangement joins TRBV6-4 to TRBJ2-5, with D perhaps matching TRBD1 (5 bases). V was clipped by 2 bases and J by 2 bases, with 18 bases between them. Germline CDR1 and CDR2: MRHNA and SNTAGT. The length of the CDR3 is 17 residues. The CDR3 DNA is TGTGCCAGCAGTGACCCAAACCAGACAGCACCGCAAGAGACCCAGTACTTC. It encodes CASSDPNQTAPQETQYF.

Written as DNA, the CDR3 is TGTGCCAGCAGCCCCTGGACAGGCGGAGCTAACTATGGCTACACCTTC. Residues: CASSPWTGGANYGYTF. V and J are TRBV27 and TRBJ1-2, with 7 nucleotides matching TRBD1. Germline loops: CDR1 MNHEY, CDR2 SMNVEV (reference sequence). This CDR3 contains 16 residues. V gave up 6 bases and J gave up 0 bases; unmatched junction bases: 10.

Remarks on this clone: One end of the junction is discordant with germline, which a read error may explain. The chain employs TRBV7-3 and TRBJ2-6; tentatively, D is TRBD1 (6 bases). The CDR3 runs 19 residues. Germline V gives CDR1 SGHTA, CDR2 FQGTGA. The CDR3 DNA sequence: TGTGCCAGCAGCTTAACGATTGGGCAGGGGTCCTCCGGGGCCAACGGCCTGACTTTC. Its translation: CASSLTIGQGSSGANGLTF.

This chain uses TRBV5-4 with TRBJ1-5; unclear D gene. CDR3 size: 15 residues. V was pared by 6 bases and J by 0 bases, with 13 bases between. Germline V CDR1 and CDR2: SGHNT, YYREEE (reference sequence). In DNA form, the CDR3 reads TGTGCCAGCACCCTTGGCGGGAATAGCAATCAGCCCCAGCATTTT. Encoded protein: CASTLGGNSNQPQHF.

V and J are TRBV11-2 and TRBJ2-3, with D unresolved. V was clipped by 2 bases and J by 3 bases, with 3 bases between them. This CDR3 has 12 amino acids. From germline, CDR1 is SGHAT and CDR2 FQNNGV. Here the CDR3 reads CASSLYTDTQYF. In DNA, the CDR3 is TGTGCCAGCAGCTTATATACAGATACGCAGTATTTT. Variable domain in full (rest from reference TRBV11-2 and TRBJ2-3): EAGVAQSPRYKIIEKRQSVAFWCNPISGHATLYWYQQILGQGPKLLIQFQNNGVVDDSQLPKDRFSAERLKGVDSTLKIQPAKLEDSAVYLCASSLYTDTQYFGPGTRLTVL.

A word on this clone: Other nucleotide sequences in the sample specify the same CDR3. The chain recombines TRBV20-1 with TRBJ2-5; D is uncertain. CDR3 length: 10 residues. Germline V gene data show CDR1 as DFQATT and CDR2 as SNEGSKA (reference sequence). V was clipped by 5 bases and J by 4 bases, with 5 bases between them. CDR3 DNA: TGCAGTGCTCCCTTAGAGACCCAGTACTTC. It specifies CSAPLETQYF.

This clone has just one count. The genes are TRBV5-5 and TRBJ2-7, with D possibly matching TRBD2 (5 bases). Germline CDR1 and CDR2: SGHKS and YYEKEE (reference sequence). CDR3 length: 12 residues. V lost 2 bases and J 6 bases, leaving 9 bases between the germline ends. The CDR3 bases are TGTGCCAGCAGCTTTACGGGGAGCGAGCAGTACTTC. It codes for CASSFTGSEQYF.

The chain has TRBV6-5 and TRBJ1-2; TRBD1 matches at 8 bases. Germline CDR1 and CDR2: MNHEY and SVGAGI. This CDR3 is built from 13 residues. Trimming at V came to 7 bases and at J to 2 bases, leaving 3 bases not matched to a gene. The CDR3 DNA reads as TGTGCCAGCACCCGGACAGGGAACTATGGCTACACCTTC. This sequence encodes CASTRTGNYGYTF.

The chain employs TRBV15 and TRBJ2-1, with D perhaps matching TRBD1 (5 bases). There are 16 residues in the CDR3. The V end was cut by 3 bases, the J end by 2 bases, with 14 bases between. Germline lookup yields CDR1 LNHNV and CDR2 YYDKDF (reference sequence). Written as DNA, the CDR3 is TGTGCCACCAGCAGTGCCCACAGGACAACCTACAATGAGCAGTTCTTC. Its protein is CATSSAHRTTYNEQFF.

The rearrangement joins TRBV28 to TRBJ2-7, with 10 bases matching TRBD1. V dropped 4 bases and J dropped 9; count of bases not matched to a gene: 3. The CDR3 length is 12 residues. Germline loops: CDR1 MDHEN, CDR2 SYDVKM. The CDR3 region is CASSSRQGAQYF. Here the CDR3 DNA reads TGTGCCAGCAGTTCCCGACAGGGGGCGCAGTACTTC.

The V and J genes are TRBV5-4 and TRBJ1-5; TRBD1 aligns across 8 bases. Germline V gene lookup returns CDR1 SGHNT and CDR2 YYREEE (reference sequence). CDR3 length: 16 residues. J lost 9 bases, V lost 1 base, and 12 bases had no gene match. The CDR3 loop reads CASSLKSGQASGPQHF. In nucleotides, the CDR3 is TGTGCCAGCAGCTTGAAGTCGGGACAGGCGTCCGGGCCCCAGCATTTT.

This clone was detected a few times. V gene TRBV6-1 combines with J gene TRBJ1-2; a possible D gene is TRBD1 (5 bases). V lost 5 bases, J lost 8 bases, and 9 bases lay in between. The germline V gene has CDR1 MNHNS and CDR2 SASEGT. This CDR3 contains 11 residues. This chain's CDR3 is CASSYRGGYTF. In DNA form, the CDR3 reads TGTGCCAGCAGTTACCGGGGGGGCTACACCTTC.

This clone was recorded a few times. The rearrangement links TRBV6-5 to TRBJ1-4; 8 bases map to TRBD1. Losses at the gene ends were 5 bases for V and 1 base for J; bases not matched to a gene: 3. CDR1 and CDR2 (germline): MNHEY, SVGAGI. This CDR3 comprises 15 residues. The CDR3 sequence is CASSLTGGTNEKLFF. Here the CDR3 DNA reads TGTGCCAGCAGTCTTACAGGGGGAACTAATGAAAAACTGTTTTTT.

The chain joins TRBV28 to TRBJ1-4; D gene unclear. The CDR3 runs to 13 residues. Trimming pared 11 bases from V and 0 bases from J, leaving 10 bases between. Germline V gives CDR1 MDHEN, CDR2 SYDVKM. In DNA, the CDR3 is TGTGCCCTCGGGGAAACAACTAATGAAAAACTGTTTTTT. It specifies CALGETTNEKLFF. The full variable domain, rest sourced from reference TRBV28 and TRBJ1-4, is DVKVTQSSRYLVKRTGEKVFLECVQDMDHENMFWYRQDPGLGLRLIYFSYDVKMKEKGDIPEGYSVSREKKERFSLILESASTNQTSMYLCALGETTNEKLFFGSGTQLSVL.

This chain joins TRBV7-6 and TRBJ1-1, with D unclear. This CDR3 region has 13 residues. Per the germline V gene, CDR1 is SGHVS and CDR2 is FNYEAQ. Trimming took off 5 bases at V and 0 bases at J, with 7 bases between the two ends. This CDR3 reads CASSNSMNTEAFF. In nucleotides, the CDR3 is TGTGCCAGCAGCAACAGCATGAACACTGAAGCTTTCTTT.